This T cell receptor (beta chain) was obtained from a study of blood T cell repertoires in COVID-19. Generated by immunoSEQ multiplex PCR, the TCRdb table keeps only in-frame clones and is missing some. Of 120,000 or so clones listed, 80% are singletons. Trimming left V 2 bases short and J 2 bases short, with 9 bases between. This CDR3 region has 14 residues. From germline, CDR1 is SGDLS and CDR2 YYNGEE. The genes are TRBV9 and TRBJ2-3; possible D gene TRBD2, 5 bases. The origin of this receptor is a man aged 60 to 75 with active or convalescent COVID-19. The sample consisted of peripheral blood. CDR3 bases: TGTGCCAGCAGCGTCTCAGCGGTCACAGATACGCAGTATTTT. Translation gives CASSVSAVTDTQYF. Together with reference TRBV9 and TRBJ2-3, the CDR3 gives the full variable domain: DSGVTQTPKHLITATGQRVTLRCSPRSGDLSVYWYQQSLDQGLQFLIQYYNGEERAKGNILERFSAQQFPDLHSELNLSSLELGDSALYFCASSVSAVTDTQYFGPGTRLTVL.